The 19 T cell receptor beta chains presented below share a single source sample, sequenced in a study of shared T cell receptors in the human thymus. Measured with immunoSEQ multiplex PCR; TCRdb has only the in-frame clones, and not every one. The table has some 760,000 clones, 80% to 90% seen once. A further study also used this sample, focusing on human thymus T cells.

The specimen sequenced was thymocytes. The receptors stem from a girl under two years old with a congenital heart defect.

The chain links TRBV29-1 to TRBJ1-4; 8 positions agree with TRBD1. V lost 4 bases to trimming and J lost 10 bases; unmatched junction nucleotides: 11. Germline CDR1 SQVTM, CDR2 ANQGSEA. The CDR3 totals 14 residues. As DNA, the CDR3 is TGCAGCGTTGGGCTGGGGACAGGTAGCCTAAAACTGTTTTTT. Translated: CSVGLGTGSLKLFF. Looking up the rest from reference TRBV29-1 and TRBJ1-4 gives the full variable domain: SAVISQKPSRDICQRGTSLTIQCQVDSQVTMMFWYRQQPGQSLTLIATANQGSEATYESGFVIDKFPISRPNLTFSTLTVSNMSPEDSSIYLCSVGLGTGSLKLFFGSGTQLSVL.

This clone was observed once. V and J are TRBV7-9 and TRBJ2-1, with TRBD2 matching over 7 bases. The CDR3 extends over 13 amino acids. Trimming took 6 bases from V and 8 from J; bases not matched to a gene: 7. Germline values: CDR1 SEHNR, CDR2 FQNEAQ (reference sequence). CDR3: CASRPRGRDEQFF. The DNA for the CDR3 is TGTGCCAGCAGACCACGGGGGAGGGATGAGCAGTTCTTC.

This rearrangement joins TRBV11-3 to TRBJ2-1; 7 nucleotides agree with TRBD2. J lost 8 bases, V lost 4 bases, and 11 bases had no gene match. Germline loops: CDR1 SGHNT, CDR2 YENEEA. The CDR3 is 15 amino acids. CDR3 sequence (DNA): TGTGCCAGCAGCTCCCCCATGGCGGGGGAGGATGAGCAGTTCTTC. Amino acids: CASSSPMAGEDEQFF.

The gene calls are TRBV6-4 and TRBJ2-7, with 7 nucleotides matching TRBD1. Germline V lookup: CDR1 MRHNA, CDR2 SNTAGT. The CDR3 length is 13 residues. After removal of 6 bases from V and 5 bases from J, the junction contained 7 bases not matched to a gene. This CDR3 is CASSTQTGHEQYF. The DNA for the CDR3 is TGTGCCAGCAGCACACAGACAGGGCACGAGCAGTACTTC.

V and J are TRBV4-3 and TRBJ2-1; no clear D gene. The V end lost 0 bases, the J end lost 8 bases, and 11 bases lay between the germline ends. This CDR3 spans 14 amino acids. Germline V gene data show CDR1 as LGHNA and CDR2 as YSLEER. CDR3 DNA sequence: TGCGCCAGCAGCCAAGATCGGAATGAGGATGAGCAGTTCTTC. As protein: CASSQDRNEDEQFF.

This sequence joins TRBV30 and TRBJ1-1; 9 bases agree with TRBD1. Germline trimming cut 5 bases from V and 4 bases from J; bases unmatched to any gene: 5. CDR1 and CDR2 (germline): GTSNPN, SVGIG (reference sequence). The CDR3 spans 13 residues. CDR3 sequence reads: CAWGGQGPTEAFF. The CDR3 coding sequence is TGTGCCTGGGGGGGACAGGGCCCCACTGAAGCTTTCTTT.

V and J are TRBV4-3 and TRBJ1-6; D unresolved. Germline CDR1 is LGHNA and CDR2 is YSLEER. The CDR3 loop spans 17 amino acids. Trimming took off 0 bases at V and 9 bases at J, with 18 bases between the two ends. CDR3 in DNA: TGCGCCAGCAGCCAAGAGGTCGGCGGCCCCTATGGTTCACCCCTCCACTTT. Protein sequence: CASSQEVGGPYGSPLHF.

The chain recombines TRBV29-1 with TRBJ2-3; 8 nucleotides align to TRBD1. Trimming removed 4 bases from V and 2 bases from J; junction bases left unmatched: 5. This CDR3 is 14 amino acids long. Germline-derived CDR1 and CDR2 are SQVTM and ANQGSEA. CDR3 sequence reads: CSVGGQDFTDTQYF. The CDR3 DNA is TGCAGCGTTGGGGGACAGGATTTCACAGATACGCAGTATTTT.

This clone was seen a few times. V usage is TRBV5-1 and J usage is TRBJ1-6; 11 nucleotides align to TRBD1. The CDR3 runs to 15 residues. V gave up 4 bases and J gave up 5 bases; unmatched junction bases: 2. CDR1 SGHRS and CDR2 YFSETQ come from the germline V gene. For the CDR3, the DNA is TGCGCCAGCAGCCCGGGACAGGGGGATAATTCACCCCTCCACTTT. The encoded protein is CASSPGQGDNSPLHF. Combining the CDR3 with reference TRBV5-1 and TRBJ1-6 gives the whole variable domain KAGVTQTPRYLIKTRGQQVTLSCSPISGHRSVSWYQQTPGQGLQFLFEYFSETQRNKGNFPGRFSGRQFSNSRSEMNVSTLELGDSALYLCASSPGQGDNSPLHFGNGTRLTVT.

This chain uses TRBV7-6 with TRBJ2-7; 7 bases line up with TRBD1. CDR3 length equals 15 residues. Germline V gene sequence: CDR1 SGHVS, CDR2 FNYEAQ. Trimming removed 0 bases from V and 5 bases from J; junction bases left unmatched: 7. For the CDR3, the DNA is TGTGCCAGCAGCTTAGCGGGTGACAGGGCGGACGAGCAGTACTTC. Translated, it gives CASSLAGDRADEQYF.

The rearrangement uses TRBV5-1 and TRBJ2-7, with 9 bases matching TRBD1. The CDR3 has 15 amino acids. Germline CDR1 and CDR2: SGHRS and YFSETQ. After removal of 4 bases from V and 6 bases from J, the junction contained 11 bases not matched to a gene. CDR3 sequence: CASSHLPGQGSEQYF. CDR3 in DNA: TGCGCCAGCAGCCACCTCCCGGGACAGGGCTCCGAGCAGTACTTC.

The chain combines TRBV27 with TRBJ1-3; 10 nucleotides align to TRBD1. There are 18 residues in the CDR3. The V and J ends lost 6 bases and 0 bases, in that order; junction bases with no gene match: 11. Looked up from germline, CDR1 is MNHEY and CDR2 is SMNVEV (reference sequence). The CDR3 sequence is CASSSTGGWVPSGNTIYF. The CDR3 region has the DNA TGTGCCAGCAGCTCGACAGGGGGCTGGGTTCCCTCTGGAAACACCATATATTTT.

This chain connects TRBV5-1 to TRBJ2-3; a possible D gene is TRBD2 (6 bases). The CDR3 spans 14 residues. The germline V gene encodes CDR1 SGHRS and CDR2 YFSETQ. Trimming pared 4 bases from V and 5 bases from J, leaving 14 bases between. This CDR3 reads CASSPRRRGDTQYF. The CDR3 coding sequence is TGCGCCAGCAGCCCTCGGAGGCGGGGAGATACGCAGTATTTT.

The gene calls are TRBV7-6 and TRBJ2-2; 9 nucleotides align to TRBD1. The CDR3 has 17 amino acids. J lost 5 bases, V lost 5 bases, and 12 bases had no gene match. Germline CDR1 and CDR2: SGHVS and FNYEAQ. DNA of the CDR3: TGTGCCAGCAGCAACCCCCACAGGGGGCGGCGGACCGGGGAGCTGTTTTTT. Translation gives CASSNPHRGRRTGELFF.

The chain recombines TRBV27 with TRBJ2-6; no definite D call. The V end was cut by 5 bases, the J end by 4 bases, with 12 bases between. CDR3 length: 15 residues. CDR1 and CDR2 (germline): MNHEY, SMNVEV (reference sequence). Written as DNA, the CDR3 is TGTGCCAGCAGTCCAGGTCTCTCCGGGGCCAACGTCCTGACTTTC. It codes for CASSPGLSGANVLTF.

The DNA for the CDR3 is TGTGCCAGCCGAGATAACAGAAGACCGGGATACGAGCAGTACTTC. Its translation is CASRDNRRPGYEQYF. The rearrangement joins TRBV28 to TRBJ2-7; tentative D call: TRBD2 (5 bases). The V gene lost 8 bases and the J gene lost 4 bases, with 21 bases spanning the gap. Germline V gene data show CDR1 as MDHEN and CDR2 as SYDVKM. This CDR3 is built from 15 residues.

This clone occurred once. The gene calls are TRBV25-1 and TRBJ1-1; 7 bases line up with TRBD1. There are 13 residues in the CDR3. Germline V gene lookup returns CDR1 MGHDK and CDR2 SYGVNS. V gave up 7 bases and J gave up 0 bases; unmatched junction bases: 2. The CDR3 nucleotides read TGTGCCAGCACGGGGACAGTGAACACTGAAGCTTTCTTT. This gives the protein CASTGTVNTEAFF.

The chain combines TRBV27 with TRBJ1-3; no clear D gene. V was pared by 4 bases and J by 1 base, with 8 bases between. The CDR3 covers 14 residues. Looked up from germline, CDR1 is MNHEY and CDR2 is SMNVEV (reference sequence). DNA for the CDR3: TGTGCCAGCAGTTCTCCGGGGTCTGGAAACACCATATATTTT. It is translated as CASSSPGSGNTIYF.

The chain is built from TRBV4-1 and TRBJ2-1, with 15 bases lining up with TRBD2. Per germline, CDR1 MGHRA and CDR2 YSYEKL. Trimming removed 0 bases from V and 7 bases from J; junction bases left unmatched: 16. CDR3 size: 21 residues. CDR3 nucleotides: TGCGCCAGCAGCCAAGAAGGCCCCGGACTAGCGGGGGGGCAGGTTCCGAATGAGCAGTTCTTC. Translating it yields CASSQEGPGLAGGQVPNEQFF.